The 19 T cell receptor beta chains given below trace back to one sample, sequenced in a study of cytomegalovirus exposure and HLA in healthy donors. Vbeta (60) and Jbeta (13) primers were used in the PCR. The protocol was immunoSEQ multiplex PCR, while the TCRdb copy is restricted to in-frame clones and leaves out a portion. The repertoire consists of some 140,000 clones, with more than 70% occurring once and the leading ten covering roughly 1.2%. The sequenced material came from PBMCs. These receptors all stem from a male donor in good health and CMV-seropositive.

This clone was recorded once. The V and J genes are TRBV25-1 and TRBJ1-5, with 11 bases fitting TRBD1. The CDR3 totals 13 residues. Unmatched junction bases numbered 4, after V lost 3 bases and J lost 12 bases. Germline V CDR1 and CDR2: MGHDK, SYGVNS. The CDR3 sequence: CASSEGQGGLQHF. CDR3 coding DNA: TGTGCCAGCAGTGAGGGACAGGGGGGGCTCCAGCATTTT. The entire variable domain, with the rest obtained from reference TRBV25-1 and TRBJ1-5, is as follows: EADIYQTPRYLVIGTGKKITLECSQTMGHDKMYWYQQDPGMELHLIHYSYGVNSTEKGDLSSESTVSRIRTEHFPLTLESARPSHTSQYLCASSEGQGGLQHFGDGTRLSIL.

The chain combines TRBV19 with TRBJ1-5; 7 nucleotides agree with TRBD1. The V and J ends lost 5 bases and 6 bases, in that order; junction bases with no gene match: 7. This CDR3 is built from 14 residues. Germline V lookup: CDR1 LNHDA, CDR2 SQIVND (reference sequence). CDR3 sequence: CASSPNRGSQPQHF. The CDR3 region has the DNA TGTGCCAGTAGTCCGAACAGGGGAAGTCAGCCCCAGCATTTT.

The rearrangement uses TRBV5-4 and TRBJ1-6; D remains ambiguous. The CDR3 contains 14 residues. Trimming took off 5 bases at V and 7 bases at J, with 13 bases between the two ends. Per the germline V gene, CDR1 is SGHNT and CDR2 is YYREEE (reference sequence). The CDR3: CASRFRERNSPLHF. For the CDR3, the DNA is TGTGCCAGCAGGTTCCGGGAGAGGAATTCACCCCTCCACTTT.

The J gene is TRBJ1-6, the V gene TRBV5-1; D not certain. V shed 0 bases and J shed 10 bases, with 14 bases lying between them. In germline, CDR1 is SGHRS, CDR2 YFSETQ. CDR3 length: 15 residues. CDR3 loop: CASSLERRPESPLHF. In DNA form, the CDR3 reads TGCGCCAGCAGCTTGGAGCGCCGGCCAGAATCACCCCTCCACTTT. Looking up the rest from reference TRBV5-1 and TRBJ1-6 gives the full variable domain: KAGVTQTPRYLIKTRGQQVTLSCSPISGHRSVSWYQQTPGQGLQFLFEYFSETQRNKGNFPGRFSGRQFSNSRSEMNVSTLELGDSALYLCASSLERRPESPLHFGNGTRLTVT.

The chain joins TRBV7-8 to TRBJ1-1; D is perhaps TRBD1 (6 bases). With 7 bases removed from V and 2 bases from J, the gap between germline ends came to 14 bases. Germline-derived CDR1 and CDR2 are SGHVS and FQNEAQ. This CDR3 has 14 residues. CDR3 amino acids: CASNAQGINTEAFF. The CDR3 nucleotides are TGTGCCAGCAACGCACAGGGTATTAACACTGAAGCTTTCTTT.

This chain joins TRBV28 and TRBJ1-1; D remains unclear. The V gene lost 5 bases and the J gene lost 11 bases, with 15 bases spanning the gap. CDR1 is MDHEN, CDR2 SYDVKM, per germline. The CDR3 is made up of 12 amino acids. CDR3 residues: CASSPTTTWAFF. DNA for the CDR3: TGTGCCAGCAGTCCAACGACTACTTGGGCTTTCTTT.

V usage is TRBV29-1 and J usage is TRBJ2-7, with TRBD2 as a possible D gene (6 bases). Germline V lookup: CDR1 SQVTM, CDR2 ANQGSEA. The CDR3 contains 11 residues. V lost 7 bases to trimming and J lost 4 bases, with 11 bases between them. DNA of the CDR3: TGCAGCGGGACTACTGGATACGAGCAGTACTTC. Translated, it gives CSGTTGYEQYF.

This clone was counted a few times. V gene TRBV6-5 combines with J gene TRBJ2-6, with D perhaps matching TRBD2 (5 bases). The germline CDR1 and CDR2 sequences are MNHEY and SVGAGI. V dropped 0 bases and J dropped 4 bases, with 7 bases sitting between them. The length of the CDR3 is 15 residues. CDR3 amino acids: CASSYSTTGANVLTF. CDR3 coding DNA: TGTGCCAGCAGTTACTCGACTACGGGGGCCAACGTCCTGACTTTC.

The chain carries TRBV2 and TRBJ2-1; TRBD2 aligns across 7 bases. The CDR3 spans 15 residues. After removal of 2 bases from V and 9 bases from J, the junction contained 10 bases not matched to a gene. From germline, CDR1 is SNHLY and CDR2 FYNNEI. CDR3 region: CASSEYSSGKAEQFF. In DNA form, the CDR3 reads TGTGCCAGCAGTGAATATTCCAGCGGGAAGGCTGAGCAGTTCTTC. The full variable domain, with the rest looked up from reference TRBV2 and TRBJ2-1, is EPEVTQTPSHQVTQMGQEVILRCVPISNHLYFYWYRQILGQKVEFLVSFYNNEISEKSEIFDDQFSVERPDGSNFTLKIRSTKLEDSAMYFCASSEYSSGKAEQFFGPGTRLTVL.

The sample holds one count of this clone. CDR3: CASSLGTEETQYF. Here the CDR3 DNA reads TGCGCCAGCAGCCTGGGGACAGAAGAGACCCAGTACTTC. The chain links TRBV5-1 to TRBJ2-5; 7 bases match TRBD1. Germline CDR1 reads SGHRS; CDR2 reads YFSETQ. This CDR3 is 13 amino acids long. The junction had 3 bases not matched to a gene; V was cut back by 4 bases and J by 3 bases.

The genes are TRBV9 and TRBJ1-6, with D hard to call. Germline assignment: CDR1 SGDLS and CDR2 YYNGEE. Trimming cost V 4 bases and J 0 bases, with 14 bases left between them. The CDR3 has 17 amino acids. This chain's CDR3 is CASSPQDWSSYNSPLHF. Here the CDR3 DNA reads TGTGCCAGCAGCCCCCAGGACTGGAGCTCCTATAATTCACCCCTCCACTTT.

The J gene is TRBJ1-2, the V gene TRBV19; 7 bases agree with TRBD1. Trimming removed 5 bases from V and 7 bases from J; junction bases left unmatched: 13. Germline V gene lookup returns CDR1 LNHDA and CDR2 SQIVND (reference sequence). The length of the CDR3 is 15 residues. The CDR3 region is CASSPGGRSRVGYTF. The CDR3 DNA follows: TGTGCCAGTAGTCCAGGGGGGCGCTCTAGAGTTGGCTACACCTTC.

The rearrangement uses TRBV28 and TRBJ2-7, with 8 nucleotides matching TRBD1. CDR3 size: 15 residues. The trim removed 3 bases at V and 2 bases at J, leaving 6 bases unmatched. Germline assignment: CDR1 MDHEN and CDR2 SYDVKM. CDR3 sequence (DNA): TGTGCCAGCAGTTTCAGGGGGCAGGTGGCCTACGAGCAGTACTTC. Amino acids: CASSFRGQVAYEQYF.

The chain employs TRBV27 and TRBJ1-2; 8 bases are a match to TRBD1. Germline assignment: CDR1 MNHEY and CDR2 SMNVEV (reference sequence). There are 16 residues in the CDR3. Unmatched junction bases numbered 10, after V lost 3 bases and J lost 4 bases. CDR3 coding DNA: TGTGCCAGCAGTTTGAAGCGGCAGGGGGCTGCCTATGGCTACACCTTC. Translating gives CASSLKRQGAAYGYTF.

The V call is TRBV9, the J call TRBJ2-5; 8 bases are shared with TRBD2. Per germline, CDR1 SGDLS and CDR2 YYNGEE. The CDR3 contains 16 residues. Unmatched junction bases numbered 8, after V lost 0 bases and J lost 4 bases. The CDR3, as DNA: TGTGCCAGCAGCGTAGTAGGGGGGAGCGGGGGAGAGACCCAGTACTTC. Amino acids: CASSVVGGSGGETQYF.

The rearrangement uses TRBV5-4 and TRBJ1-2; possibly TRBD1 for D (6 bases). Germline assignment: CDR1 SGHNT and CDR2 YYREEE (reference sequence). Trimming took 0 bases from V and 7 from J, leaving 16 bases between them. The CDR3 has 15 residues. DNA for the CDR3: TGTGCCAGCAGCTTGGGTTCGGGGGGCCGTTTTGGCTACACCTTC. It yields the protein CASSLGSGGRFGYTF.

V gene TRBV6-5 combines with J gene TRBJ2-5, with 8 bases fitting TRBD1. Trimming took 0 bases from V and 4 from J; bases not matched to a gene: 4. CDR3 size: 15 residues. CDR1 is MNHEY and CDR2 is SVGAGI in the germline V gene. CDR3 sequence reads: CASSYSTGARETQYF. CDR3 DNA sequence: TGTGCCAGCAGTTACTCGACAGGGGCGCGAGAGACCCAGTACTTC.

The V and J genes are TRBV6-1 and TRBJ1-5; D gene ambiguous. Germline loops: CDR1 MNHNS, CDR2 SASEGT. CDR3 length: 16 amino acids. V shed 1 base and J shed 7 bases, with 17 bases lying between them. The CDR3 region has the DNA TGTGCCAGCAGTGAAGATATCGGGATGGTAGGCCAGCCCCAGCATTTT. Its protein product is CASSEDIGMVGQPQHF.

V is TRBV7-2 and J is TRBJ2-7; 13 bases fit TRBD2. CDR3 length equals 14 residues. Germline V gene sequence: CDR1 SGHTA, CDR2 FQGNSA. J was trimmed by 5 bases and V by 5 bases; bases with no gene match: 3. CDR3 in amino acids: CASSIGLAGDEQYF. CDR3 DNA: TGTGCCAGCAGCATCGGACTAGCGGGAGACGAGCAGTACTTC.